Listed below are T cell receptor beta chains from one sample, sequenced in a study of CD8 T cells in ankylosing spondylitis. TCRdb re-derived calls from the 5' RACE reads in MiXCR, one entry per CDR3 protein. The table includes about 250,000 distinct CDR3 sequences, 7% to 10% detected once. The specimen was blood, either unsorted or a sorted T cell fraction (not recorded which). The receptors come from a female donor with ankylosing spondylitis or in good health (not recorded which). Each CDR3 is given with its conserved first and last residue. The D gene is left open where the match is weak. Clone size, where shown, is once, few, many, or a class for clones that have expanded.

D	length	V	J	size	CDR3	DNA
TRBD1	14	TRBV7-6	TRBJ2-2	many	CASSRDRGIGELFF	TGTGCCAGCAGCCGCGACAGGGGGATCGGGGAGCTGTTTTTT
NA	14	TRBV20-1	TRBJ2-1	few	CSARDMVGYNEQFF	TGCAGTGCTAGAGATATGGTCGGCTACAATGAGCAGTTCTTC
NA	14	TRBV3-1	TRBJ2-3	many	CASSQDGSRDTQYF	TGTGCCAGCAGCCAAGACGGGAGTCGGGATACGCAGTATTTT
NA	16	TRBV4-2	TRBJ2-6	few	CASSQATGTGANVLTF	TGTGCCAGCAGCCAAGCAACAGGGACCGGGGCCAACGTCCTGACTTTC
TRBD2	17	TRBV5-1	TRBJ2-1	few	CASSLWGLAGGNYEQFF	TGCGCCAGCAGCTTGTGGGGACTAGCGGGAGGAAACTATGAGCAGTTCTTC
NA	13	TRBV2	TRBJ2-1	many	CASSGVFNNEQFF	TGTGCCAGCTCAGGCGTCTTCAACAATGAGCAGTTCTTC
NA	14	TRBV6-7	TRBJ2-7	NA	CASTGTTRVYEQYF	TGTGCCAGCACGGGGACAACGAGGGTCTACGAGCAGTACTTC
NA	15	TRBV27	TRBJ2-5	many	CASSLTLAHQETQYF	TGTGCCAGCAGTTTAACCCTCGCCCACCAAGAGACCCAGTACTTC
TRBD1	15	TRBV7-2	TRBJ2-7	many	CASSLEGTGSYEQYF	TGTGCCAGCAGCTTAGAGGGGACAGGGTCCTACGAGCAGTACTTC
NA	13	TRBV10-3	TRBJ2-3	many	CALRPGRQDTQYF	TGTGCCCTTCGACCGGGCCGTCAAGATACGCAGTATTTT
NA	16	TRBV7-6	TRBJ2-1	NA	CASSLEVDRSYNEQFF	TGTGCCAGCAGCTTAGAGGTGGATCGCTCCTACAATGAGCAGTTCTTC
NA	11	TRBV29-1	TRBJ1-1	many	CSVPSNTEAFF	TGCAGCGTTCCTTCGAACACTGAAGCTTTCTTT
NA	17	TRBV25-1	TRBJ2-4	many	CASSEYSDRLAKNIQYF	TGTGCCAGCAGTGAATATTCGGACAGACTAGCCAAAAACATTCAGTACTTC
NA	10	TRBV18	TRBJ2-1	few	CASSSERQFF	TGTGCCAGCTCCTCGGAAAGGCAGTTCTTC
NA	16	TRBV7-9	TRBJ2-5	many	CASSLGGWDSQRTQYF	TGTGCCAGCAGCTTAGGGGGCTGGGACTCCCAGAGGACCCAGTACTTC
NA	13	TRBV7-8	TRBJ1-4	NA	CASSSGGFEKLFF	TGTGCCAGCAGCTCCGGCGGGTTCGAAAAACTGTTTTTT
TRBD2	22	TRBV5-1	TRBJ2-1	few	CASSLPPTGTSGTTSSYNEQFF	TGCGCCAGCAGCTTGCCCCCTACCGGGACTAGCGGGACCACCAGCTCCTACAATGAGCAGTTCTTC
TRBD1	16	TRBV28	TRBJ2-1	many	CASSAHRGVQVGEQFF	TGTGCCAGCAGTGCCCACAGGGGAGTTCAGGTTGGTGAGCAGTTCTTC
NA	15	TRBV12-3/TRBV12-4	TRBJ2-4	many	CASSLRPLGKNIQYF	TGTGCCAGCAGTTTACGTCCCCTAGGCAAAAACATTCAGTACTTC
TRBD1	15	TRBV29-1	TRBJ1-1	many	CSVGQGSLLNTEAFF	TGCAGCGTGGGACAGGGGTCTCTTCTGAACACTGAAGCTTTCTTT
NA	11	TRBV5-5	TRBJ2-1	many	CASSFQDEQFF	TGTGCCAGCAGCTTCCAGGATGAGCAGTTCTTC
TRBD2	16	TRBV3-1	TRBJ2-7	many	CASSPRGLAVGREQYF	TGTGCCAGCAGCCCGAGGGGACTAGCGGTAGGGAGGGAGCAGTACTTC
TRBD1	15	TRBV20-1	TRBJ1-2	few	CSAQTTGDRRNGYTF	TGCAGTGCCCAAACGACCGGGGACAGAAGGAATGGCTACACCTTC
NA	13	TRBV12-3/TRBV12-4	TRBJ2-1	many	CASSTPSFHEQFF	TGTGCCAGCAGCACCCCGAGTTTTCATGAGCAGTTCTTC
NA	13	TRBV12-3/TRBV12-4	TRBJ1-2	many	CASSLSTEYGYTF	TGTGCCAGCAGTCTTTCGACGGAATATGGCTACACCTTC
TRBD1	18	TRBV11-1	TRBJ2-3	many	CASSSTGTDNHGADTQYF	TGTGCCAGCAGCTCTACCGGGACAGACAACCACGGGGCAGATACGCAGTATTTT
TRBD1	13	TRBV29-1	TRBJ2-5	many	CSVEGTGIETQYF	TGCAGCGTTGAAGGGACAGGGATAGAGACCCAGTACTTC
TRBD1	15	TRBV12-3/TRBV12-4	TRBJ2-3	many	CASSPTDRATDTQYF	TGTGCCAGCAGCCCCACGGACAGGGCTACAGATACGCAGTATTTT
NA	18	TRBV20-1	TRBJ1-5	many	CSARDRILGFESNQPQHF	TGCAGTGCTAGAGATCGAATTCTAGGGTTTGAGAGCAATCAGCCCCAGCATTTT
NA	16	TRBV12-3/TRBV12-4	TRBJ1-6	many	CASSFSPGAVDSPLHF	TGTGCCAGCAGTTTTAGTCCAGGGGCTGTCGATTCACCCCTCCACTTT
NA	13	TRBV4-3	TRBJ1-2	many	CASSPSIGYGYTF	TGCGCCAGCAGCCCCTCGATAGGCTATGGCTACACCTTC
NA	12	TRBV28	TRBJ1-1	many	CASRLTNTEAFF	TGTGCCAGCAGATTGACGAACACTGAAGCTTTCTTT
NA	12	TRBV20-1	TRBJ2-3	many	CSAGRSTDTQYF	TGCAGTGCAGGGAGGAGCACAGATACGCAGTATTTT
NA	15	TRBV6-1	TRBJ2-1	many	CASSRRDPAYNEQFF	TGTGCCAGCAGCCGCCGGGACCCCGCCTACAATGAGCAGTTCTTC
NA	15	TRBV9	TRBJ1-5	many	CASSPLAGHNQPQHF	TGTGCCAGCAGCCCACTAGCGGGCCACAATCAGCCCCAGCATTTT
NA	16	TRBV6-2/TRBV6-3	TRBJ2-1	many	CASSYSIAPTYNEQFF	TGTGCCAGCAGTTACTCCATAGCGCCCACGTACAATGAGCAGTTCTTC
NA	14	TRBV4-1	TRBJ1-5	many	CASSQGSSNQPQHF	TGCGCCAGCAGCCAAGGTAGTAGCAATCAGCCCCAGCATTTT
TRBD1	14	TRBV20-1	TRBJ2-7	many	CSARGQVAGSEQYF	TGCAGTGCTAGGGGACAGGTTGCTGGATCCGAGCAGTACTTC
TRBD2	16	TRBV20-1	TRBJ2-1	NA	CSARGISGRIYNEQFF	TGCAGTGCTAGGGGAATTAGCGGGAGGATCTACAATGAGCAGTTCTTC
TRBD1	17	TRBV7-6	TRBJ1-6	few	CASSSPTGSSYNSPLHF	TGTGCCAGCAGCTCGCCGACAGGGAGCTCCTATAATTCACCCCTCCACTTT
TRBD2	17	TRBV4-3	TRBJ2-2	NA	CASSPFLAGGDTGELFF	TGCGCCAGCAGCCCGTTCCTAGCGGGAGGGGACACCGGGGAGCTGTTTTTT
NA	11	TRBV20-1	TRBJ2-5	many	CSASSGETQYF	TGCAGTGCTAGTTCTGGGGAGACCCAGTACTTC
NA	13	TRBV7-8	TRBJ1-1	many	CASRPASGSSSHF	TGTGCCAGCAGACCAGCTTCGGGGAGTTCCTCACACTTT
TRBD2	16	TRBV7-9	TRBJ2-1	few	CASSLLAASSYNEQFF	TGTGCCAGCAGCTTACTAGCGGCTAGCTCCTACAATGAGCAGTTCTTC
NA	16	TRBV20-1	TRBJ2-1	many	CSATPGSADSYNEQFF	TGCAGTGCTACTCCGGGCAGCGCAGACTCCTACAATGAGCAGTTCTTC
TRBD1	13	TRBV20-1	TRBJ2-7	many	CSGNQQGNYEQYF	TGCAGTGGCAATCAACAGGGGAATTACGAGCAGTACTTC
NA	14	TRBV27	TRBJ2-1	many	CASNVRAPGNEQFF	TGTGCCAGCAACGTAAGGGCCCCGGGGAATGAGCAGTTCTTC
NA	15	TRBV7-9	TRBJ2-3	few	CASSKTGSSTDTQYF	TGTGCCAGCAGCAAAACAGGGAGTTCGACAGATACGCAGTATTTT
NA	14	TRBV10-2	TRBJ1-2	many	CASSEQGPDYGYTF	TGCGCCAGCAGTGAGCAGGGGCCGGACTATGGCTACACCTTC
NA	11	TRBV5-1	TRBJ2-5	few	CASRRRETQYF	TGCGCCAGCAGAAGGCGTGAGACCCAGTACTTC
NA	13	TRBV20-1	TRBJ2-3	many	CSARDLHTDTQYF	TGCAGTGCTCGAGACCTTCACACAGATACGCAGTATTTT
NA	17	TRBV27	TRBJ2-1	many	CASSLGTWRADGNEQFF	TGTGCCAGCAGTTTAGGAACGTGGCGGGCGGACGGGAATGAGCAGTTCTTC